The rows below give T cell receptor beta chains drawn from one sample of a study of blood T cell repertoires in COVID-19. Only in-frame clones appear in the TCRdb table, and some are missing; sequencing was by immunoSEQ multiplex PCR. Here the sample spans over 200,000 clones, 89% being singletons. The sample consisted of PBMCs or T cells enriched from blood (not recorded which). The receptors shown here come from a woman aged 30 to 39 with acute COVID-19. CDR3s include the opening cysteine and the closing phenylalanine or tryptophan. Each record gives: CDR3 protein, CDR3 DNA, D gene, V gene, clone size, J gene. D genes are given only for firm matches. The size entry is marked missing in some rows and otherwise reads once, few, many or a size class.

CDR3 protein: CASSRGQGVNTEAFF
CDR3 DNA: TGTGCCAGCAGCAGAGGACAGGGCGTGAACACTGAAGCTTTCTTT
D gene: TRBD1
V gene: TRBV7-8
clone size: NA
J gene: TRBJ1-1

CDR3 protein: CASSPGDLEREAFF
CDR3 DNA: TGTGCCAGCAGCCCGGGGGACCTAGAACGTGAAGCTTTCTTT
D gene: NA
V gene: TRBV7-9
clone size: once
J gene: TRBJ1-1

CDR3 protein: CASRATGAVGEKLFF
CDR3 DNA: TGTGCCAGCAGAGCCACAGGGGCGGTAGGAGAAAAACTGTTTTTT
D gene: TRBD1
V gene: TRBV2
clone size: NA
J gene: TRBJ1-4

CDR3 protein: CASSLGTSYEQYF
CDR3 DNA: TGTGCCAGCAGCCTGGGGACTAGCTACGAGCAGTACTTC
D gene: TRBD2
V gene: TRBV11-2
clone size: NA
J gene: TRBJ2-7

CDR3 protein: CASSEGTGRLREKLFF
CDR3 DNA: TGTGCCAGCAGCGAGGGAACAGGGCGGCTTCGTGAAAAACTGTTTTTT
D gene: NA
V gene: TRBV9
clone size: NA
J gene: TRBJ1-4

CDR3 protein: CASSLAGLENTEAFF
CDR3 DNA: TGCGCCAGCAGCTTGGCCGGGTTAGAGAACACTGAAGCTTTCTTT
D gene: NA
V gene: TRBV5-1
clone size: NA
J gene: TRBJ1-1

CDR3 protein: CASSAPGTTNQPQHF
CDR3 DNA: TGTGCCAGCAGTGCCCCCGGGACAACTAATCAGCCCCAGCATTTT
D gene: NA
V gene: TRBV28
clone size: once
J gene: TRBJ1-5

CDR3 protein: CASSLRSPTGRDQPQHF
CDR3 DNA: TGTGCCAGCAGCTTGAGATCCCCTACAGGGAGAGATCAGCCCCAGCATTTT
D gene: NA
V gene: TRBV5-6
clone size: NA
J gene: TRBJ1-5

CDR3 protein: CASSYGTGEYNEQFF
CDR3 DNA: TGTGCCAGCAGCTATGGGACAGGGGAATACAATGAGCAGTTCTTC
D gene: TRBD1
V gene: TRBV28
clone size: NA
J gene: TRBJ2-1

CDR3 protein: CASSKQGLENQPQHF
CDR3 DNA: TGCGCCAGCAGCAAACAGGGTCTCGAGAATCAGCCCCAGCATTTT
D gene: NA
V gene: TRBV5-1
clone size: NA
J gene: TRBJ1-5

CDR3 protein: CASSLSGAATNEKLFF
CDR3 DNA: TGTGCCAGCAGCTTGTCAGGGGCAGCAACTAATGAAAAACTGTTTTTT
D gene: NA
V gene: TRBV5-8
clone size: few
J gene: TRBJ1-4

CDR3 protein: CASSFSGQASYNEQFF
CDR3 DNA: TGTGCCAGCAGTTTCTCGGGACAGGCCTCCTACAATGAGCAGTTCTTC
D gene: TRBD1
V gene: TRBV27
clone size: NA
J gene: TRBJ2-1

CDR3 protein: CASSHSAASRQFF
CDR3 DNA: TGTGCCAGCAGCCACTCGGCAGCGTCGAGGCAGTTCTTC
D gene: NA
V gene: TRBV3-1/TRBV3-2
clone size: few
J gene: TRBJ2-1

CDR3 protein: CASSLVPQTGTYEQYF
CDR3 DNA: TGTGCCAGCAGTTTAGTGCCCCAGACAGGGACCTACGAGCAGTACTTC
D gene: TRBD1
V gene: TRBV27
clone size: NA
J gene: TRBJ2-7

CDR3 protein: CASSLVGRPQNTEAFF
CDR3 DNA: TGTGCCAGCAGCTTAGTCGGGAGGCCCCAGAACACTGAAGCTTTCTTT
D gene: NA
V gene: TRBV7-9
clone size: NA
J gene: TRBJ1-1

CDR3 protein: CASSGRDNEQFF
CDR3 DNA: TGTGCCAGCAGTGGCCGGGATAATGAGCAGTTCTTC
D gene: NA
V gene: TRBV6-2/TRBV6-3
clone size: NA
J gene: TRBJ2-1

CDR3 protein: CASSQTVTGNYGYTF
CDR3 DNA: TGCGCCAGCAGCCAAACCGTGACAGGGAACTATGGCTACACCTTC
D gene: TRBD1
V gene: TRBV4-3
clone size: NA
J gene: TRBJ1-2

CDR3 protein: CSVELLNTEAFF
CDR3 DNA: TGCAGCGTTGAACTCTTGAACACTGAAGCTTTCTTT
D gene: NA
V gene: TRBV29-1
clone size: NA
J gene: TRBJ1-1

CDR3 protein: CASSWGQGGPRETQYF
CDR3 DNA: TGTGCCAGCAGTTGGGGACAGGGTGGGCCCAGAGAGACCCAGTACTTC
D gene: TRBD1
V gene: TRBV7-9
clone size: NA
J gene: TRBJ2-5

CDR3 protein: CASGLSGSDGYTF
CDR3 DNA: TGTGCTAGTGGTTTGTCAGGGTCGGATGGCTACACCTTC
D gene: NA
V gene: TRBV12-5
clone size: NA
J gene: TRBJ1-2

CDR3 protein: CASTLGGGPQETQYF
CDR3 DNA: TGTGCCAGCACCCTCGGGGGGGGTCCTCAAGAGACCCAGTACTTC
D gene: TRBD2
V gene: TRBV7-2
clone size: NA
J gene: TRBJ2-5

CDR3 protein: CASSEGGGSLGPLHF
CDR3 DNA: TGTGCCAGCAGTGAAGGGGGGGGGTCGCTAGGACCCCTCCACTTT
D gene: NA
V gene: TRBV2
clone size: NA
J gene: TRBJ1-6

CDR3 protein: CASSPAAEVANGYTF
CDR3 DNA: TGTGCCAGCAGCCCCGCAGCGGAGGTTGCAAATGGCTACACCTTC
D gene: NA
V gene: TRBV6-2/TRBV6-3
clone size: NA
J gene: TRBJ1-2

CDR3 protein: CASSLRLGTALNEKLFF
CDR3 DNA: TGTGCCAGCAGCTTAAGATTGGGGACAGCCCTTAATGAAAAACTGTTTTTT
D gene: TRBD1
V gene: TRBV7-2
clone size: NA
J gene: TRBJ1-4

CDR3 protein: CASRETGVKEKLFF
CDR3 DNA: TGCGCCAGCAGAGAAACGGGGGTGAAGGAAAAACTGTTTTTT
D gene: NA
V gene: TRBV4-1
clone size: NA
J gene: TRBJ1-4

CDR3 protein: CASSLKSPGDPWQYF
CDR3 DNA: TGTGCCAGCAGCTTGAAGTCTCCGGGTGACCCATGGCAGTATTTT
D gene: NA
V gene: TRBV5-4
clone size: NA
J gene: TRBJ2-3

CDR3 protein: CAWTQRMGGVNTEAFF
CDR3 DNA: TGTGCCTGGACACAAAGAATGGGAGGGGTTAACACTGAAGCTTTCTTT
D gene: NA
V gene: TRBV30
clone size: NA
J gene: TRBJ1-1